These 10 T cell receptor beta chains were sequenced from one sample in a study of blood T cell repertoires in COVID-19. Sequencing used immunoSEQ multiplex PCR; TCRdb keeps in-frame clones, though not all of them. The sample carries about 40,000 clones, roughly nine tenths recorded once. Sequencing used peripheral blood. The receptors derive from a woman aged 25 to 45 in a cohort sampled during active COVID-19.

This chain's CDR3 is CASSMGDRLLETQYF. In nucleotides, the CDR3 is TGTGCCAGCAGCATGGGGGACAGACTCCTCGAGACCCAGTACTTC. The chain is built from TRBV7-2 and TRBJ2-5; TRBD1 matches at 7 bases. The V and J ends lost 5 bases and 5 bases, in that order; junction bases with no gene match: 11. The CDR3 sequence is 15 residues long. Germline loops: CDR1 SGHTA, CDR2 FQGNSA.

V usage is TRBV6-6 and J usage is TRBJ2-3, with TRBD1 as a possible D gene (5 bases). The germline V gene encodes CDR1 MNHNY and CDR2 SVGAGI (reference sequence). This CDR3 is 16 amino acids long. V was pared by 2 bases and J by 2 bases, with 14 bases between. The CDR3 here is CASSYGAELFTDTQYF. CDR3 in DNA: TGTGCCAGCAGTTACGGGGCGGAACTATTCACAGATACGCAGTATTTT.

The chain employs TRBV4-1 and TRBJ2-7; 7 bases map to TRBD2. With 4 bases clipped from V and 0 bases from J, the junction kept 15 bases outside the gene matches. This CDR3 has 18 amino acids. Per germline, CDR1 MGHRA and CDR2 YSYEKL. The CDR3 DNA reads as TGCGCCAGCAGCCTTCTCCTCCCTAGCGGCCGTAGCTCCTACGAGCAGTACTTC. Protein product: CASSLLLPSGRSSYEQYF.

A note on this clone: Other nucleotide sequences in the sample specify the same CDR3. CDR3 in amino acids: CASSPGLAGPYNEQFF. For the CDR3, the DNA is TGTGCCAGCAGTCCCGGACTAGCGGGACCCTACAATGAGCAGTTCTTC. V is TRBV11-3 and J is TRBJ2-1; 12 nucleotides match TRBD2. V was clipped by 6 bases and J by 2 bases; unmatched bases: 5. This CDR3 region has 16 residues. The germline V gene encodes CDR1 SGHNT and CDR2 YENEEA.

Written as DNA, the CDR3 is TGTGCCAGCAGCTTCGATGGGAGGGCAGATACGCAGTATTTT. Translation: CASSFDGRADTQYF. V gene TRBV5-6 combines with J gene TRBJ2-3; 7 bases fit TRBD2. The CDR3 length is 14 residues. CDR1 and CDR2 from the germline V gene are SGHDT and YYEEEE. J gave up 4 bases and V 2 bases, and 4 bases lay outside the gene matches.

J is TRBJ2-2 and V is TRBV7-3; 11 positions agree with TRBD2. Per the germline V gene, CDR1 is SGHTA and CDR2 is FQGTGA. CDR3 size: 15 residues. The trim removed 5 bases at V and 7 bases at J, leaving 6 bases unmatched. The CDR3, as DNA: TGTGCCAGCAGCACATCTCTAGCGGGAGGCGGGGAGCTGTTTTTT. Its protein product is CASSTSLAGGGELFF.

This chain links TRBV18 with TRBJ1-3, with 11 nucleotides matching TRBD1. Germline CDR1 is KGHSH and CDR2 is LQKENI. The CDR3 has 18 amino acids. Trimming at V came to 3 bases and at J to 2 bases, leaving 9 bases not matched to a gene. The DNA for the CDR3 is TGTGCCAGCTCACCGGCAAACTTGGGACAGGGGGCTGGAAACACCATATATTTT. Protein: CASSPANLGQGAGNTIYF.

The chain has TRBV4-3 and TRBJ2-2; D not certain. Germline CDR1 LGHNA, CDR2 YSLEER. V shed 0 bases and J shed 6 bases, with 5 bases lying between them. This CDR3 is 13 amino acids long. CDR3 region: CASSQDRAGELFF. The CDR3 DNA is TGCGCCAGCAGCCAAGATAGAGCCGGGGAGCTGTTTTTT.

CDR3 bases: TGTGCCAGCAGCCTAACTAGCGGGAGGTCGGAGACCCAGTACTTC. Its translation: CASSLTSGRSETQYF. V is TRBV7-8 and J is TRBJ2-5, with TRBD2 matching over 12 bases. The germline V gene encodes CDR1 SGHVS and CDR2 FQNEAQ. J gave up 5 bases and V 5 bases, and 6 bases lay outside the gene matches. The CDR3 covers 15 residues.

The chain is built from TRBV11-1 and TRBJ1-4; the D gene is possibly TRBD1 (6 bases). Germline CDR1 is SGHAT and CDR2 is FQDESV (reference sequence). V was shortened by 2 bases and J by 7 bases, with 17 bases between the two germline ends. The CDR3 sequence is 16 residues long. CDR3 nucleotide sequence: TGTGCCAGCAGCTTACCAATGGGGGCTGTAGGTGAAAAACTGTTTTTT. Translation gives CASSLPMGAVGEKLFF.